This paragraph reports one TCR beta chain. The assay was immunoSEQ multiplex PCR, and TCRdb's table has in-frame clones only and misses some. The table has approximately 200,000 clones, 70% to 90% seen once. This CDR3 is 14 amino acids long. Germline V gives CDR1 SGHVS, CDR2 FNYEAQ. After removal of 3 bases from V and 7 bases from J, the junction contained 8 bases not matched to a gene. These data belong to a study of blood T cell repertoires in COVID-19. This chain connects TRBV7-6 to TRBJ2-5; 7 bases map to TRBD1. The sequenced sample consisted of PBMCs or T cells enriched from blood (not recorded which). This TCR derives from a man aged 35-49 years who had recovered from COVID-19. CDR3 DNA: TGTGCCAGCAGCTTCCGGACAGGTCTGAGGACCCAGTACTTC. It specifies CASSFRTGLRTQYF.